This T cell receptor beta chain was sequenced for a study of T cell changes during pregnancy in multiple sclerosis. The repertoire was sequenced with immunoSEQ multiplex PCR; TCRdb's copy has only in-frame clones and lacks some. The table lists over 80,000 clones, roughly nine tenths of them singletons, with under 0.8% in the top ten. CDR3 length: 16 residues. The V and J ends lost 4 bases and 3 bases, in that order; junction bases with no gene match: 5. The V gene's germline CDR1 is MNHEY and CDR2 SVGAGI. This clone was seen once. Sequencing was performed on peripheral blood, taken in the second trimester of pregnancy. This chain uses TRBV6-5 with TRBJ2-1, with 11 bases aligning to TRBD2. The TCR originated in a female donor in good health, enrolled as a control in a pregnancy study. CDR3 coding DNA: TGTGCCAGCAGTTCCCTCGGGACTAGCGGCTACAATGAGCAGTTCTTC. This encodes CASSSLGTSGYNEQFF.